This T cell receptor beta chain is drawn from a study of T cells in Graves' hyperthyroidism and ophthalmopathy. In germline, CDR1 is SGHRS, CDR2 YFSETQ. The V gene end was trimmed by 4 bases and the J gene end by 0 bases; junction bases not matched to a gene: 11. This CDR3 is built from 19 residues. This clonotype showed up many times. RNA transcripts provided the source from which TCR beta CDR3 regions were amplified. HTBI primers were used for first-round RT-PCR of the TCR CDR3. MiXCR was run by TCRdb on the multiplex PCR reads, yielding one entry per CDR3 protein. This table holds about 420,000 distinct CDR3 sequences, approximately 14% found once.

The sample comprised blood. The TCR comes from a young woman with Graves' hyperthyroidism. The chain combines TRBV5-1 with TRBJ2-7; 15 bases are a match to TRBD2. CDR3 DNA sequence: TGCGCCAGCAGCCTTCCGGGACTAGCGGGGGGCTTGAGCTCCTACGAGCAGTACTTC. As protein: CASSLPGLAGGLSSYEQYF. The full variable domain, rest sourced from reference TRBV5-1 and TRBJ2-7, is KAGVTQTPRYLIKTRGQQVTLSCSPISGHRSVSWYQQTPGQGLQFLFEYFSETQRNKGNFPGRFSGRQFSNSRSEMNVSTLELGDSALYLCASSLPGLAGGLSSYEQYFGPGTRLTVT.